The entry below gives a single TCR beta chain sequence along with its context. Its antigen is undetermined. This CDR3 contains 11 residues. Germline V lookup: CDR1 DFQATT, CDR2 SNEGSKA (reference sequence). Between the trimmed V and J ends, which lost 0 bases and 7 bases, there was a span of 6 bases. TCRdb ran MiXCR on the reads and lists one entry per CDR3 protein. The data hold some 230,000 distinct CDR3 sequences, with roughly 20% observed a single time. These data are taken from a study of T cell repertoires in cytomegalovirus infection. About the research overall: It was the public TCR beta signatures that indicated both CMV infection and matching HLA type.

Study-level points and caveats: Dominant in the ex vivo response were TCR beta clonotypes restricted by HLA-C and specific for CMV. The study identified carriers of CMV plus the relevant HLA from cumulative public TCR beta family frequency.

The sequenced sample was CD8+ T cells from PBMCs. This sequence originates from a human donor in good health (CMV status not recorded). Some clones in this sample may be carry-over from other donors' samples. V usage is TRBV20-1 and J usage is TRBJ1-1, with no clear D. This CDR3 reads CSARDGGEAFF. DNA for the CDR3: TGCAGTGCTAGAGATGGAGGTGAAGCTTTCTTT.